A single count supports the clone carrying this TCR beta chain. Its antigen is not identified. Next came a second PCR, run for about 6 to 12 cycles, which used a sample-barcoded 5' primer along with a J-beta primer mix. All cDNA molecules were each tagged by a template-switch adaptor with 12 random nucleotides. TCRdb re-analysed the 5' RACE reads in MiXCR, keeping a single row per CDR3 protein. This table has about 680,000 distinct CDR3 sequences, about 52% appearing once. The source of the sample is a study of blood T cells in healthy people across ages. Overall study results and limits: Among long-lived donors, naive CD4+ cells were more numerous and diversity higher than in aged donors. Estimated diversity across one million T cells was deemed an underestimate.

Total RNA amounts of at least 5.5 micrograms were extracted per sample. The germline V gene encodes CDR1 SGHRS and CDR2 YFSETQ. The CDR3 extends over 20 amino acids. V trimming: 3 bases; J trimming: 3 bases; junction bases outside the gene matches: 21. The sequenced sample consisted of blood. The rearrangement joins TRBV5-1 to TRBJ2-3, with 8 bases aligning to TRBD2. The TCR sequence derives from a woman aged 60-70 years in good health. The CDR3 is CASSYLGSGTSGRRTDTQYF. CDR3 nucleotides: TGCGCCAGCAGCTACCTGGGATCGGGGACTAGTGGGCGTAGGACAGATACGCAGTATTTT.